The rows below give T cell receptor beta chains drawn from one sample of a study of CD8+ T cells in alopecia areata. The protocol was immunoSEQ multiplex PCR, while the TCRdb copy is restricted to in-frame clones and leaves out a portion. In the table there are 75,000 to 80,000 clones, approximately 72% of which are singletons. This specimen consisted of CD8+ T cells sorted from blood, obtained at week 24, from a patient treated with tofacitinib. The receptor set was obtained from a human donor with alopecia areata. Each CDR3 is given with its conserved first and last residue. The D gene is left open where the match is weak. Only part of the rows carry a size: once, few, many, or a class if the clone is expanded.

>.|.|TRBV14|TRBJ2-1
TGTGCCAGCAGCCCCACCGGACATGAGCAGTTCTTC
CASSPTGHEQFF
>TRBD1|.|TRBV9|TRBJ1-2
TGTGCCAGCAGCCCAGGGGGCTATGGCTACACCTTC
CASSPGGYGYTF
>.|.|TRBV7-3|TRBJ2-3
TGTGCCAGCAGCCCCGATCGGATCACAGATACGCAGTATTTT
CASSPDRITDTQYF
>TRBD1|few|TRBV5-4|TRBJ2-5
TGTGCCAGCAGCTTAGTAGACAGGGGGGAAGAAGAGACCCAGTACTTC
CASSLVDRGEEETQYF
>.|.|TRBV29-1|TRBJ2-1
TGCAGCGTTGAAGATCGGGACGATGAGCAGTTCTTC
CSVEDRDDEQFF
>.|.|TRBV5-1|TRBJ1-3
TGCGCCAGCAGCTCGGGAGACTCTGGAAACACCATATATTTT
CASSSGDSGNTIYF
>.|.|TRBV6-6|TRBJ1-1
TGTGCCAGCAGTTACGGGATGGAAGCTTTCTTT
CASSYGMEAFF
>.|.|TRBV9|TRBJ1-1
TGTGCCAGCAGCGTAGATCGTGACTCCGGCCCCACTGAAGCTTTCTTT
CASSVDRDSGPTEAFF
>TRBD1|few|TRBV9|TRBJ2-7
TGTGCCAGCAGCCCGGGACAGGTTCCCAACGAGCAGTACTTC
CASSPGQVPNEQYF
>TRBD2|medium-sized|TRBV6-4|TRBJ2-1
TGTGCCAGCAGTGTGGAGGGAGGGTCCTACAATGAGCAGTTCTTC
CASSVEGGSYNEQFF
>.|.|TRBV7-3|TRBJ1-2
TGTGCCAGCAGCTTGGCCCTAACGGGGGTTTATGGCTACACCTTC
CASSLALTGVYGYTF
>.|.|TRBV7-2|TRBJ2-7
TGTGCCAGCAGCTTAGGGGGTTATCTCGAGCAGTACTTC
CASSLGGYLEQYF
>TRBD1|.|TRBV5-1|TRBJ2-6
TGCGCCAGCAGCTGGAGAGGACAGGGGGTCCTCTCTGGGGCCAACGTCCTGACTTTC
CASSWRGQGVLSGANVLTF